This T cell receptor beta chain appears in the sequencing data of a study of T cells in Graves' hyperthyroidism and ophthalmopathy. J lost 8 bases, V lost 4 bases, and 7 bases had no gene match. The CDR3 totals 12 residues. The germline CDR1 and CDR2 sequences are SQVTM and ANQGSEA. From RNA transcripts, TCR beta CDR3 regions were amplified. Carried out on the TCR CDR3, a first-round RT-PCR used the HTBI primer set. TCRdb processed the multiplex PCR reads anew with MiXCR; each CDR3 protein has one entry. Here the sample spans about 840,000 distinct CDR3 sequences, roughly 37% being singletons. The V and J genes are TRBV29-1 and TRBJ2-5, with 7 nucleotides matching TRBD1. Sequencing input: blood. The receptor was isolated from a man younger than 30 with Graves' hyperthyroidism. For the CDR3, the DNA is TGCAGCGTTGCTTCAGGGGACAGTACCCAGTACTTC. It encodes CSVASGDSTQYF.